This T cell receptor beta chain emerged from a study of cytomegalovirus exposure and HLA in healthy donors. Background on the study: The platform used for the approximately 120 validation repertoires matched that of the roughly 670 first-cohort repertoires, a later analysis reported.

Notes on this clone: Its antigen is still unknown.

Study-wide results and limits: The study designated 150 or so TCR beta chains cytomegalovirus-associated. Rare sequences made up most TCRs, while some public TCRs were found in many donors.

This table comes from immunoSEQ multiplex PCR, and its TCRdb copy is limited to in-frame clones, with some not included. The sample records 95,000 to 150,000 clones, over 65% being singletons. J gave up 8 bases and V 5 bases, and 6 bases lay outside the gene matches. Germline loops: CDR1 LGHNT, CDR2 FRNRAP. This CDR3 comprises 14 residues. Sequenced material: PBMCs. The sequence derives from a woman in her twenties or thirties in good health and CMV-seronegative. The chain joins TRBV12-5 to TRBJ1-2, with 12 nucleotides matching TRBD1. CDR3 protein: CASGVGQGAQGYTF. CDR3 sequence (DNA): TGTGCTAGTGGTGTGGGACAGGGGGCGCAGGGCTACACCTTC.